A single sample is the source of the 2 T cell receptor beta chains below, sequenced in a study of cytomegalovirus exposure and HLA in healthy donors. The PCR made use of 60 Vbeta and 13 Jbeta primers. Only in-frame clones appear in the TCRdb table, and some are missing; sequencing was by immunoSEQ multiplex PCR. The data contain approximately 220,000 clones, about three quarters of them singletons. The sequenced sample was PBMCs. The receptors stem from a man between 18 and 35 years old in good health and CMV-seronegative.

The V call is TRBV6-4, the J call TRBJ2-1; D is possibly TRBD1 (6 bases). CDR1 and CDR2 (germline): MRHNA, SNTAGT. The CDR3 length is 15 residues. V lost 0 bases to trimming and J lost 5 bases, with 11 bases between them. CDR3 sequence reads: CASSDSPAGDNEQFF. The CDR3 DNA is TGTGCCAGCAGTGACTCACCGGCAGGGGACAATGAGCAGTTCTTC.

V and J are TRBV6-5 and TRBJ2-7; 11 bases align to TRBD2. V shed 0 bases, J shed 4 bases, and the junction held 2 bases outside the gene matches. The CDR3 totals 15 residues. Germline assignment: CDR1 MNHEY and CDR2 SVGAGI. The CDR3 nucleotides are TGTGCCAGCAGTTACTCAGGACTAGCGGGTTACGAGCAGTACTTC. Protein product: CASSYSGLAGYEQYF.